This T cell receptor beta chain was captured in a study of blood T cell repertoires in COVID-19. Whole-study context: The origin of the acute and convalescent COVID-19 samples was the United States, Italy and Spain.

The length of the CDR3 is 17 residues. Germline V gene sequence: CDR1 MNHNS, CDR2 SASEGT. The J segment lost 0 bases and the V segment lost 4 bases, leaving 6 bases of the junction unmatched. Assay used: immunoSEQ multiplex PCR; TCRdb lists only in-frame clones, some missing. The table lists around 150,000 clones, around 85% of them singletons. The chain links TRBV6-1 to TRBJ2-6; the match to TRBD1 covers 7 bases. This receptor was taken from a human donor in a cohort sampled during active COVID-19. The source material was peripheral blood. CDR3 in amino acids: CASSASHRGSGANVLTF. In DNA form, the CDR3 reads TGTGCCAGCAGTGCCTCACACAGGGGCTCTGGGGCCAACGTCCTGACTTTC.